Sequencing of this T cell receptor beta chain was carried out in a study of T-cell memory formation after mild COVID-19. Amplification by 5'RACE using constant-segment primers produced TCR alpha and TCR beta cDNA libraries that carried sample barcodes and UMIs. In TCRdb, the 5' RACE reads were re-called with MiXCR into one record per CDR3 protein. Here the sample spans hundreds of thousands of distinct CDR3 sequences, about a fifth being singletons. This clonotype appeared a single time. Antigen unknown. The germline gives CDR1 KGHSH, CDR2 LQKENI. CDR3 length equals 17 residues. Germline trimming cut 1 base from V and 2 bases from J; bases unmatched to any gene: 5. Study findings and constraints: Certain responding clones were present in pre-infection memory, suggesting participation of cross-reactive memory. A second wave of clones peaked on day 37, and their SARS-CoV-2 specificity went unconfirmed.

This receptor was obtained from an adult woman who had mild COVID-19 (a few samples of this study predate the infection). Cell type and time point are not known. The sample taken for sequencing was PBMCs or a T cell subset sorted from them (not recorded which). The chain combines TRBV18 with TRBJ2-2; TRBD1 matches at 9 bases. The CDR3 protein is CASSPRRDRVNTGELFF. CDR3 sequence (DNA): TGTGCCAGCTCACCACGACGGGACAGGGTCAACACCGGGGAGCTGTTTTTT.